These T cell receptor beta chains were read from a single sample in a study of PD-1 blockade in mismatch repair-deficient tumors. Some clones are missing from TCRdb's copy, which holds only in-frame ones; the method was immunoSEQ multiplex PCR. The table has tens of thousands of clones, 70% to 85% seen once. The material sequenced was PBMCs, taken before pembrolizumab treatment. Receptor source: an adult with mismatch repair-deficient cancer. Each CDR3 is given without its conserved first and last residue. D genes are given only for firm matches. The size entry is marked missing in some rows and otherwise reads once, few, many or a size class.

abundance	d_gene	v_gene	j_gene	CDR3aa
NA	TRBD1	TRBV6-5	TRBJ1-4	ASSRDSGGEKLF
NA	NA	TRBV28	TRBJ1-4	ASSWGGTGNEKLF
NA	TRBD2	TRBV5-1	TRBJ2-1	ASSFTSEYNEQF
NA	TRBD1	TRBV15	TRBJ1-1	ATSRGTGRQNTEAF
once	NA	TRBV6-1	TRBJ1-1	ASSDITGNTEAF
NA	TRBD2	TRBV7-2	TRBJ2-1	ASSSPGTSGRGQF
NA	TRBD2	TRBV5-1	TRBJ2-7	ASSLPGLDEQY
NA	TRBD1	TRBV6-5	TRBJ1-2	ASSYSDRVGGYT
NA	TRBD2	TRBV18	TRBJ2-7	ASSRTGTSDSYEQY
few	TRBD1	TRBV6-1	TRBJ1-6	ANGITGVNSPLH
NA	NA	TRBV5-4	TRBJ1-2	ASSFGRGINYGYT
once	NA	TRBV7-2	TRBJ2-1	ASSLFLVRGNEQF
NA	TRBD1	TRBV10-2	TRBJ1-4	ASATGTGYEKLF
NA	TRBD2	TRBV7-9	TRBJ2-3	ASSILAAADTQY
few	TRBD1	TRBV28	TRBJ2-7	ASSLPDRGFYEQY
NA	TRBD1	TRBV6-5	TRBJ1-2	ASRSPQGDYGYT
NA	NA	TRBV14	TRBJ1-1	ASSQAGQRNTEAF
NA	TRBD1	TRBV18	TRBJ1-2	ASSPLGQSSNYGYT
few	NA	TRBV18	TRBJ2-5	ASSPQQQGSQETQY
NA	TRBD1	TRBV9	TRBJ1-1	ASSVETGGTEAF
NA	TRBD2	TRBV11-2	TRBJ2-1	ASSLATSGTPGPF
NA	TRBD1	TRBV27	TRBJ2-5	ASSPHRGRETQY
NA	TRBD2	TRBV27	TRBJ2-7	ASRVGLAVYEQY
NA	NA	TRBV6-5	TRBJ2-2	ASSSRSGVNTGELF
once	NA	TRBV27	TRBJ1-5	ASSLSQGYNQPQH
NA	TRBD1	TRBV19	TRBJ1-2	ASREQGASYGYT
NA	TRBD2	TRBV15	TRBJ2-3	ATKEGAGGPYTQY
NA	TRBD1	TRBV28	TRBJ1-5	ASSLNGQGLGPQH
NA	TRBD1	TRBV18	TRBJ2-2	ASSPRQGAHDGELF
NA	NA	TRBV28	TRBJ1-6	ASSLQRSPLH
NA	NA	TRBV4-1	TRBJ1-1	ASSHPLNTEAF
NA	TRBD2	TRBV7-2	TRBJ2-3	ASSPGTRTDTQY
NA	NA	TRBV27	TRBJ1-5	ASGEGDQPQH
few	TRBD1	TRBV5-4	TRBJ2-7	ASSSPGQAYEQY
NA	TRBD1	TRBV18	TRBJ1-4	ASLQGPNEKLF
few	NA	TRBV2	TRBJ2-7	AARRPGTYEQY
NA	NA	TRBV20-1	TRBJ2-3	SASIDTQY
NA	TRBD1	TRBV7-2	TRBJ1-6	ASSTRGTGARGVH
NA	TRBD1	TRBV18	TRBJ2-7	ASSPGTGGPYEQY
NA	NA	TRBV6-5	TRBJ2-5	ASTAGFGEETQY
NA	TRBD1	TRBV2	TRBJ1-1	ANPDREEAF
NA	TRBD1	TRBV5-4	TRBJ1-1	ASSGPTGQKNTEAF
NA	NA	TRBV27	TRBJ1-3	ASSSYDSGNTIY
few	NA	TRBV27	TRBJ2-7	ASSAGARIYEQY
once	TRBD1	TRBV28	TRBJ2-3	ASSLSRGHDTQY
few	TRBD1	TRBV30	TRBJ2-7	AWSVKGGDEQY
once	TRBD2	TRBV10-2	TRBJ2-5	ATRLAGKETQY
NA	TRBD2	TRBV28	TRBJ2-3	ASSYTPGTGGLAGYLVTQY
once	TRBD2	TRBV9	TRBJ2-3	ASSVGLAASTDTQY
few	TRBD1	TRBV11-3	TRBJ2-7	ASSAPGQDYEQY
NA	NA	TRBV18	TRBJ2-1	ASSPTSPGEQF
NA	TRBD1	TRBV11-3	TRBJ1-3	ASSHRTGGDRSGNTIY